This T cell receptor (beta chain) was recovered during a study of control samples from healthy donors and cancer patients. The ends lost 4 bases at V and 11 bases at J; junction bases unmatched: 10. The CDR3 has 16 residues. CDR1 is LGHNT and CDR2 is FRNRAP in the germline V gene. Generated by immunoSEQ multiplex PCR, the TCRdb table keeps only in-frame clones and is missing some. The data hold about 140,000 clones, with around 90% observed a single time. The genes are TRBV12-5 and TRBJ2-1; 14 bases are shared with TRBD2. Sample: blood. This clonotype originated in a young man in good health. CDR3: CASGSDGTSGGYKQFF. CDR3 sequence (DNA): TGTGCTAGTGGTTCCGATGGGACTAGCGGGGGATATAAGCAGTTCTTC.